In its sample, the clone carrying this TCR beta chain was seen many times. The antigen remains undetermined. The sample belongs to a study of Graves' ophthalmopathy and Graves' hyperthyroidism. The study's findings and limits: Blood was where most expanded thyroid clonotypes above 0.001 frequency also turned up.

Amplification of TCR beta CDR3 regions used RNA transcripts. RT-PCR in the first round used HTBI primers; a second-round multiplex PCR followed. MiXCR was run by TCRdb on the multiplex PCR reads, yielding one entry per CDR3 protein. The table shows about 410,000 distinct CDR3 sequences, with about a sixth occurring only once. Thyroid ultrasound, orbital computed tomography, TRAb, serum thyroxine and clinical symptoms formed the basis of diagnosis. CDR3 size: 16 residues. The germline V and J ends were trimmed by 5 bases and 0 bases, with 17 bases remaining between them. Germline V CDR1 and CDR2: MDHEN, SYDVKM.

Specimen: peripheral blood. V usage is TRBV28 and J usage is TRBJ2-7; a possible D gene is TRBD2 (6 bases). The receptor was isolated from a woman aged 18 to 35 with Graves' ophthalmopathy. Written as DNA, the CDR3 is TGTGCCAGCAGTACTATCCCCGGGGGATTCTCCTACGAGCAGTACTTC. It is translated as CASSTIPGGFSYEQYF.